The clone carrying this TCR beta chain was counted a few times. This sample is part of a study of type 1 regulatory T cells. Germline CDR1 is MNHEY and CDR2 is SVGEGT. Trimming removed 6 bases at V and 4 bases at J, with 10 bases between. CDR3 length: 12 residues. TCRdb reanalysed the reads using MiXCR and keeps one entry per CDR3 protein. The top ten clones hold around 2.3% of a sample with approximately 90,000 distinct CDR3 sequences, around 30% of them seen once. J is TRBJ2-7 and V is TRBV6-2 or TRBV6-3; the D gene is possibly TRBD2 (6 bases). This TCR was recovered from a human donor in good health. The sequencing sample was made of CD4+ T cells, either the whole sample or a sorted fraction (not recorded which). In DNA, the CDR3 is TGTGCCAGCAGGGGGGAGGAGTACGAGCAGTACTTC. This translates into CASRGEEYEQYF.